The 27 T cell receptor beta chains below were found in one sample sequenced in a study of post-analysis software for immune sequencing data. Built from TCR beta cDNA, the libraries had unique molecular identifiers in them. One entry per CDR3 protein results from TCRdb running MiXCR on the PCR reads. This table holds roughly 670,000 distinct CDR3 sequences, around 60% found once. Study-level findings and limits: There were a few TRBV segments more frequent in patients than controls, and TRBV5-6, TRBV5-1 and TRBV20-1 were among them.

Their specific antigens are unknown. The specimen sequenced was blood. Receptor source: a girl aged 2-10 years with multiple sclerosis.

The chain employs TRBV7-2 and TRBJ1-2; no reliable D call. V lost 2 bases and J 0 bases, leaving 7 bases between the germline ends. In germline, CDR1 is SGHTA, CDR2 FQGNSA. The CDR3 covers 14 residues. CDR3 protein: CASSLNAANYGYTF. In DNA form, the CDR3 reads TGTGCCAGCAGCTTAAACGCAGCTAACTATGGCTACACCTTC.

This clonotype occurred a few times. The chain combines TRBV6-5 with TRBJ1-4; 7 positions match TRBD1. The junction had 10 bases not matched to a gene; V was cut back by 0 bases and J by 0 bases. The V gene's germline CDR1 is MNHEY and CDR2 SVGAGI. The CDR3 length is 19 residues. CDR3 bases: TGTGCCAGCAGTTACTCGACCGACAGGGTCTCTACAACTAATGAAAAACTGTTTTTT. As protein: CASSYSTDRVSTTNEKLFF.

This clonotype has more than one count but fewer than ten. This chain uses TRBV5-1 with TRBJ2-6, with D uncertain. This CDR3 is built from 15 residues. Germline V CDR1 and CDR2: SGHRS, YFSETQ. The V end was cut by 2 bases, the J end by 6 bases, with 12 bases between. CDR3 nucleotide sequence: TGCGCCAGCAGCTTATTCGCAACCGTGGCCAACGTCCTGACTTTC. Protein: CASSLFATVANVLTF. The full variable domain, completed using reference TRBV5-1 and TRBJ2-6, is KAGVTQTPRYLIKTRGQQVTLSCSPISGHRSVSWYQQTPGQGLQFLFEYFSETQRNKGNFPGRFSGRQFSNSRSEMNVSTLELGDSALYLCASSLFATVANVLTFGAGSRLTVL.

V and J are TRBV7-2 and TRBJ1-6; 10 bases are shared with TRBD1. The CDR3 length is 15 residues. Germline values: CDR1 SGHTA, CDR2 FQGNSA. The junction had 5 bases not matched to a gene; V was cut back by 5 bases and J by 7 bases. The CDR3 DNA is TGTGCCAGCAGCCAGACGGGACAGGGGAATTCACCCCTCCACTTT. Amino acid sequence: CASSQTGQGNSPLHF.

This clonotype was counted a few times. V usage is TRBV15 and J usage is TRBJ2-4; D unresolved. Judging by the DNA end, TRBJ2-7 fits better; the J call may be wrong. CDR1 LNHNV and CDR2 YYDKDF come from the germline V gene (reference sequence). The CDR3 totals 15 residues. CDR3 region: CATSRESRLNYEQYF. The CDR3 DNA reads as TGTGCCACCAGCAGAGAGAGCAGGTTGAACTACGAGCAGTACTTC.

The gene calls are TRBV9 and TRBJ2-3; D ambiguous. The CDR3 covers 12 residues. V lost 0 bases, J lost 10 bases, and 9 bases lay in between. Germline V lookup: CDR1 SGDLS, CDR2 YYNGEE. The CDR3 coding sequence is TGTGCCAGCAGCGTAGGCTCGAGTGCGCAGTATTTT. Protein sequence: CASSVGSSAQYF.

The sample holds a few counts of this clonotype. The V and J genes are TRBV11-2 and TRBJ2-7, with 7 bases matching TRBD2. From germline, CDR1 is SGHAT and CDR2 FQNNGV. The CDR3 runs to 13 residues. V dropped 5 bases and J dropped 4; count of bases not matched to a gene: 5. CDR3: CASSPLLAYEQYF. The CDR3 coding sequence is TGTGCCAGCAGCCCCCTACTAGCGTACGAGCAGTACTTC.

The genes are TRBV20-1 and TRBJ2-7; D gene uncertain. The germline CDR1 and CDR2 sequences are DFQATT and SNEGSKA (reference sequence). The length of the CDR3 is 13 residues. V lost 1 base and J lost 5, with 12 bases in between. The CDR3 DNA reads TGCAGTGCTAGAGGCACCGGGTTCCACGAGCAGTACTTC. Its translation is CSARGTGFHEQYF.

This clonotype was counted only a few times. V and J are TRBV29-1 and TRBJ2-1, with TRBD2 as a possible D gene (5 bases). Germline lookup yields CDR1 SQVTM and CDR2 ANQGSEA. V gave up 4 bases and J gave up 3 bases, with 7 bases separating them. The CDR3 loop spans 12 amino acids. For the CDR3, the DNA is TGCAGCGTTGGAGGGTTCTACAATGAGCAGTTCTTC. This gives the protein CSVGGFYNEQFF.

This chain joins TRBV12-3 or TRBV12-4 and TRBJ1-5, with TRBD1 as a possible D gene (6 bases). V was shortened by 5 bases and J by 6 bases, with 26 bases between the two germline ends. CDR3 length: 18 amino acids. This CDR3 is CASSPGEGTYRIGQPQHF. The CDR3 DNA reads as TGTGCCAGCAGTCCGGGAGAAGGGACATACCGAATCGGTCAGCCCCAGCATTTT.

The V gene is TRBV2, the J gene TRBJ2-2, with D unresolved. V was shortened by 6 bases and J by 6 bases, with 32 bases between the two germline ends. The length of the CDR3 is 20 residues. Germline CDR1 is SNHLY and CDR2 is FYNNEI. The DNA of the CDR3 is TGTGCCAGCAGGAAACGGCTAAGGGCGGAGCTTTTCAAGGTGTCCGGGGAGCTGTTTTTT. This gives the protein CASRKRLRAELFKVSGELFF.

The chain couples TRBV5-1 to TRBJ2-3, with a tentative D call TRBD2 (5 bases). Trimming shortened V by 3 bases and J by 5 bases, and 7 bases separated the two germline ends. CDR1 is SGHRS, CDR2 YFSETQ, per germline. The CDR3 runs to 12 residues. DNA for the CDR3: TGCGCCAGCAGCTCGGACTTAGATACGCAGTATTTT. It encodes CASSSDLDTQYF.

The rearrangement links TRBV10-1 to TRBJ2-1; D possibly corresponds to TRBD2 (5 bases). CDR3 length: 13 residues. Germline values: CDR1 WNHNN, CDR2 SYGVQD (reference sequence). V lost 3 bases and J 7 bases, leaving 10 bases between the germline ends. CDR3 nucleotide sequence: TGCGCCAGCAGTGATGAGGGTGGGAATGAGCAGTTCTTC. This encodes CASSDEGGNEQFF.

The V and J genes are TRBV6-5 and TRBJ1-1, with TRBD1 as a possible D gene (5 bases). V lost 7 bases, J lost 5 bases, and 23 bases lay in between. Per germline, CDR1 MNHEY and CDR2 SVGAGI. The CDR3 is made up of 16 amino acids. CDR3 region: CASKAETAFSYTEAFF. The CDR3 DNA follows: TGTGCCAGCAAAGCCGAGACAGCTTTTAGTTATACTGAAGCTTTCTTT.

This chain uses TRBV12-3 or TRBV12-4 with TRBJ2-1, with 9 bases that match TRBD1. Trimming took 3 bases from V and 0 from J; bases not matched to a gene: 6. This CDR3 spans 17 amino acids. The CDR3 loop reads CASSLKQGASSYNEQFF. The CDR3 DNA sequence: TGTGCCAGCAGTTTGAAACAGGGGGCGAGCTCCTACAATGAGCAGTTCTTC.

The genes are TRBV7-9 and TRBJ1-6; TRBD1 agrees at 9 bases. V gave up 7 bases and J gave up 10 bases; unmatched junction bases: 11. Germline CDR1 reads SEHNR; CDR2 reads FQNEAQ (reference sequence). The CDR3 has 15 residues. CDR3 in amino acids: CASTITGQGRSPLHF. CDR3 DNA sequence: TGTGCCAGCACCATTACGGGACAGGGTAGATCACCCCTCCACTTT.

This chain joins TRBV29-1 and TRBJ2-1; 8 bases map to TRBD2. The CDR3 totals 13 residues. V was clipped by 8 bases and J by 7 bases; unmatched bases: 10. Germline V gives CDR1 SQVTM, CDR2 ANQGSEA. The chain's CDR3 is CSFRTSSKNEQFF. CDR3 coding DNA: TGCAGCTTCAGGACTAGCAGTAAGAATGAGCAGTTCTTC.

V usage is TRBV4-1 and J usage is TRBJ2-3; 11 nucleotides align to TRBD2. This CDR3 region has 17 residues. The germline CDR1 and CDR2 sequences are MGHRA and YSYEKL. Unmatched junction bases numbered 11, after V lost 9 bases and J lost 0 bases. CDR3: CASQGVAGGYSTDTQYF. CDR3 bases: TGCGCCAGTCAAGGGGTAGCGGGGGGGTATAGCACAGATACGCAGTATTTT.

This chain joins TRBV7-2 and TRBJ2-2; D is unclear. Per germline, CDR1 SGHTA and CDR2 FQGNSA. V was shortened by 1 base and J by 2 bases, with 5 bases between the two germline ends. This CDR3 has 14 residues. The CDR3 region is CASSLELNTGELFF. CDR3 nucleotides: TGTGCCAGCAGCTTAGAACTAAACACCGGGGAGCTGTTTTTT.

This sequence joins TRBV9 and TRBJ2-5; D possibly corresponds to TRBD2 (6 bases). The CDR3 runs to 16 residues. Per the germline V gene, CDR1 is SGDLS and CDR2 is YYNGEE. The V end lost 4 bases, the J end lost 2 bases, and 18 bases lay between the germline ends. This CDR3 is CASSTPAGTEQETQYF. The CDR3 DNA reads as TGTGCCAGCAGCACCCCGGCGGGGACCGAACAAGAGACCCAGTACTTC.

This clonotype was counted between two and nine times. The rearrangement links TRBV7-9 to TRBJ2-1, with 14 bases lining up with TRBD2. The ends lost 1 base at V and 7 bases at J; junction bases unmatched: 3. This CDR3 has 16 residues. Per the germline V gene, CDR1 is SEHNR and CDR2 is FQNEAQ (reference sequence). The CDR3 here is CASSLERTSGRNEQFF. The CDR3 bases are TGTGCCAGCAGCTTAGAAAGGACTAGCGGGAGGAATGAGCAGTTCTTC.

This chain connects TRBV6-6 to TRBJ1-1; D call uncertain. Germline V gene sequence: CDR1 MNHNY, CDR2 SVGAGI (reference sequence). Trimming took 2 bases from V and 2 from J, leaving 15 bases between them. The CDR3 consists of 16 residues. The CDR3 reads CASSYPEPGSNTEAFF. Written as DNA, the CDR3 is TGTGCCAGCAGTTACCCCGAGCCGGGCTCCAACACTGAAGCTTTCTTT.

This chain connects TRBV12-3 or TRBV12-4 to TRBJ2-5; 10 bases are shared with TRBD2. The CDR3 has 15 amino acids. V shed 6 bases, J shed 3 bases, and the junction held 7 bases outside the gene matches. CDR3: CASSLLAGFEETQYF. The CDR3 DNA reads as TGTGCCAGCAGCCTACTAGCGGGATTCGAAGAGACCCAGTACTTC.

This chain uses TRBV5-1 with TRBJ2-5; D ambiguous. Germline-derived CDR1 and CDR2 are SGHRS and YFSETQ. The germline V and J ends were trimmed by 0 bases and 4 bases, with 10 bases remaining between them. The CDR3 contains 14 residues. CDR3 coding DNA: TGCGCCAGCAGCTTGGGACGGAGTAGAGAGACCCAGTACTTC. It encodes CASSLGRSRETQYF.

V usage is TRBV24-1 and J usage is TRBJ1-2; D possibly corresponds to TRBD1 (5 bases). Trimming left V 2 bases short and J 8 bases short, with 11 bases between. The CDR3 loop spans 13 amino acids. Germline CDR1 is KGHDR and CDR2 is SFDVKD. The CDR3 nucleotides are TGTGCCACCAGTGATTACCGGGACGGGGGCTACACCTTC. Translation gives CATSDYRDGGYTF.

This chain connects TRBV6-1 to TRBJ2-3; the D gene could be TRBD1 or TRBD2 (5 bases each). The CDR3 has 15 residues. Germline V gene sequence: CDR1 MNHNS, CDR2 SASEGT. V was trimmed by 2 bases and J by 0 bases, leaving 9 bases between them. The CDR3, as DNA: TGTGCCAGCAGTGAACAGGGACCCAGCACAGATACGCAGTATTTT. Translation: CASSEQGPSTDTQYF.

This clonotype was observed a handful of times. The rearrangement joins TRBV2 to TRBJ1-5; D ambiguous. Germline CDR1 is SNHLY and CDR2 is FYNNEI. This CDR3 has 13 residues. V gave up 1 base and J gave up 4 bases, with 5 bases separating them. The chain's CDR3 is CASSEDLNQPQHF. CDR3 bases: TGTGCCAGCAGTGAAGACTTGAATCAGCCCCAGCATTTT.